Described below is a single TCR beta chain sequence and its context. V was shortened by 0 bases and J by 2 bases, with 8 bases between the two germline ends. The CDR3 totals 16 residues. CDR1 and CDR2 (germline): LNHDA, SQIVND (reference sequence). Here immunoSEQ multiplex PCR was the method, and the copy in TCRdb shows in-frame clones only, minus some. This table has some 120,000 clones, 90% to 95% appearing once. This sample is part of a study of T cell changes during pregnancy in multiple sclerosis. The sequence derives from a female donor with multiple sclerosis, enrolled in a pregnancy study. V is TRBV19 and J is TRBJ2-6; D remains ambiguous. The sequencing used peripheral blood, collected before pregnancy. The chain's CDR3 is CASSIDHTAGANVLTF. The DNA of the CDR3 is TGTGCCAGTAGTATAGATCACACAGCTGGGGCCAACGTCCTGACTTTC.